This entry lists 5 T cell receptor beta chains sequenced from one sample in a study of blood T cell repertoires in COVID-19. Repertoires were generated with immunoSEQ multiplex PCR, while TCRdb's copy carries only in-frame clones and drops some. The table lists some 13,000 clones, around 80% of them singletons. The sample was peripheral blood. All receptors derive from a human donor in a cohort sampled during active COVID-19.

CDR3 sequence reads: CASSQDGWRGYTF. CDR3 DNA sequence: TGTGCCAGCAGCCAAGATGGATGGCGGGGCTACACCTTC. The rearrangement uses TRBV3-1 (or the pseudogene TRBV3-2) and TRBJ1-2, with unresolved D. Germline values: CDR1 LGHDT, CDR2 YNNKEL (reference sequence). The germline V and J ends were trimmed by 0 bases and 8 bases, with 10 bases remaining between them. The CDR3 consists of 13 residues.

The V and J genes are TRBV29-1 and TRBJ2-5; possible D gene TRBD1, 6 bases. Germline V gene data show CDR1 as SQVTM and CDR2 as ANQGSEA. The CDR3 has 12 amino acids. V lost 5 bases, J lost 5 bases, and 12 bases lay in between. CDR3 sequence (DNA): TGCAGCGTTATCTACCAGGGGGAGACCCAGTACTTC. It yields the protein CSVIYQGETQYF.

The rearrangement links TRBV7-2 to TRBJ2-5, with TRBD1 matching 8 bases. This CDR3 spans 14 amino acids. J lost 5 bases, V lost 3 bases, and 5 bases had no gene match. Germline values: CDR1 SGHTA, CDR2 FQGNSA. This CDR3 is CASSFDRGGETQYF. The CDR3, as DNA: TGTGCCAGCAGCTTCGACAGGGGAGGCGAGACCCAGTACTTC.

This clone turned up a few times. The chain recombines TRBV3-1 (or the pseudogene TRBV3-2) with TRBJ1-1; D unclear. This CDR3 region has 14 residues. V lost 10 bases to trimming and J lost 2 bases, with 17 bases between them. Germline V lookup: CDR1 LGHDT, CDR2 YNNKEL (reference sequence). CDR3 protein: CATKPHGSNTEAFF. The CDR3 DNA is TGTGCCACCAAACCTCACGGGAGTAACACTGAAGCTTTCTTT.

This clone was detected only once. The gene calls are TRBV20-1 and TRBJ1-1; TRBD1 matches at 7 bases. This CDR3 is 16 amino acids long. From germline, CDR1 is DFQATT and CDR2 SNEGSKA (reference sequence). Trimming removed 3 bases from V and 1 base from J; junction bases left unmatched: 11. The CDR3: CSASWATGPKNTEAFF. CDR3 DNA sequence: TGCAGTGCTAGTTGGGCGACAGGGCCTAAGAACACTGAAGCTTTCTTT.